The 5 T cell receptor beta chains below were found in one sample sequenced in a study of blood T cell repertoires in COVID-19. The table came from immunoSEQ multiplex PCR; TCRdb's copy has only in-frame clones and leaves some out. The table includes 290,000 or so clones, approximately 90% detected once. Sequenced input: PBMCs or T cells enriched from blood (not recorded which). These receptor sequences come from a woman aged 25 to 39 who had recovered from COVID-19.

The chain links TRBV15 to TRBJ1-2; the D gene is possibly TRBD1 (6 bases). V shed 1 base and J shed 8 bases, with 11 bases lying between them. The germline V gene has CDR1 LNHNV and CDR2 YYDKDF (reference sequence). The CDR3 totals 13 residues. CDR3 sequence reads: CATSRGQERGYTF. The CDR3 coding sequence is TGTGCCACCAGCAGAGGACAGGAGCGGGGCTACACCTTC.

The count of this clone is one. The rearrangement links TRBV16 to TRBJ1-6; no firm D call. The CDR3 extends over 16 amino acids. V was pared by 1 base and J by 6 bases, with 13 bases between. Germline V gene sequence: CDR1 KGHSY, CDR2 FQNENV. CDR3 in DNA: TGTGCCAGCAGCCAATTTTTGATGGGAGGTAATTCACCCCTCCACTTT. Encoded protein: CASSQFLMGGNSPLHF.

The CDR3 DNA is TGTGCCTGGAGCTCCCAGGGGGCCCCCTCACCCCTCCACTTT. Protein: CAWSSQGAPSPLHF. This chain joins TRBV30 and TRBJ1-6; the match to TRBD1 covers 8 bases. The CDR3 extends over 14 amino acids. Trimming removed 3 bases from V and 10 bases from J; junction bases left unmatched: 8. Germline V gene lookup returns CDR1 GTSNPN and CDR2 SVGIG (reference sequence).

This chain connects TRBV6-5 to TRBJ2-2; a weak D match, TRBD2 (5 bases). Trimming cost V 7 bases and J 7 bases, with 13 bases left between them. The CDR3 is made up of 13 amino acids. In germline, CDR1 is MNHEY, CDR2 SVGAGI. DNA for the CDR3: TGTGCCAGCATAGCACAAGGGAGCGGGGAGCTGTTTTTT. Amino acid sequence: CASIAQGSGELFF.

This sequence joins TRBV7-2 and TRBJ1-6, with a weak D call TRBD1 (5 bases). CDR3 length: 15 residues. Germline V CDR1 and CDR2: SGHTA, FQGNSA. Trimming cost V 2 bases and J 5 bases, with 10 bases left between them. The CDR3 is CASSLIDSDNSPLHF. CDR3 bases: TGTGCCAGCAGCTTAATAGACAGCGATAATTCACCCCTCCACTTT.